A selection of T cell receptor beta chains follows, all from one sample in a study of Tregs in tolerant kidney transplant recipients. Sequenced by immunoSEQ multiplex PCR; TCRdb stores in-frame clones only, minus some. The sample shows about 240,000 clones, approximately 84% of them seen only once. Sequencing input: CD4+ T cells from blood. All receptors derive from a human donor in good health. Both conserved end residues are part of each CDR3. Each record gives: CDR3 DNA, CDR3 protein, D gene, J gene, V gene, clone size. A D gene is named only where the DNA matches it firmly. Clone sizes are given selectively: once, few, many, or a class where the clone is expanded.

cdr3_nt: TGTGCCTGGGGTGGAGGCGGGGGGGGTAACACCGGGGAGCTGTTTTTT
cdr3_aa: CAWGGGGGGNTGELFF
d_call: TRBD2
j_call: TRBJ2-2
v_call: TRBV30
clone_size: -

cdr3_nt: TGCGTCAGCAGCCCCGGGACCGGATACGAGCAGTACTTC
cdr3_aa: CVSSPGTGYEQYF
d_call: -
j_call: TRBJ2-7
v_call: TRBV5-1
clone_size: -

cdr3_nt: TGTGCCAGCAGTCCGGACAGGATCTATGGCTACACCTTC
cdr3_aa: CASSPDRIYGYTF
d_call: TRBD1
j_call: TRBJ1-2
v_call: TRBV2
clone_size: -

cdr3_nt: TGTGCCAGCAGCTTGTCCGAAGGACCACTAGCGGGGCGATTGAAGGGCAATGAGCAGTTCTTC
cdr3_aa: CASSLSEGPLAGRLKGNEQFF
d_call: TRBD2
j_call: TRBJ2-1
v_call: TRBV7-6
clone_size: -

cdr3_nt: TGTGCCAGCAGCACCCCCGGGACAGGGGTCTCTGAAGCTTTCTTT
cdr3_aa: CASSTPGTGVSEAFF
d_call: TRBD1
j_call: TRBJ1-1
v_call: TRBV6-5
clone_size: -

cdr3_nt: TGTGCCAGCAGTTCCTGGACAGGGGCTGGGGAGCAGTACTTC
cdr3_aa: CASSSWTGAGEQYF
d_call: TRBD1
j_call: TRBJ2-7
v_call: TRBV6-1
clone_size: -

cdr3_nt: TGTGCCAGCAGTATGACAGGGGTCTCTGGAAACACCATATATTTT
cdr3_aa: CASSMTGVSGNTIYF
d_call: TRBD1
j_call: TRBJ1-3
v_call: TRBV27
clone_size: -

cdr3_nt: TGCGCCAGCAGCCATTCTTGGGCGGGGGTGTACCAAGAGACCCAGTACTTC
cdr3_aa: CASSHSWAGVYQETQYF
d_call: TRBD2
j_call: TRBJ2-5
v_call: TRBV4-1
clone_size: -

cdr3_nt: TGTGCCAGCCCCCCCCCAGGGGCAGGAAATCAGCCCCAGCATTTT
cdr3_aa: CASPPPGAGNQPQHF
d_call: -
j_call: TRBJ1-5
v_call: TRBV28
clone_size: -

cdr3_nt: TGTGCCTGGAGTGTAAAGGGGGCTCAGTACTTC
cdr3_aa: CAWSVKGAQYF
d_call: TRBD1
j_call: TRBJ2-4
v_call: TRBV30
clone_size: -

cdr3_nt: TGTGCCACCAGCAGAGATAAGGGGACTAGCGGGGCGAGGGAGACCCAGTACTTC
cdr3_aa: CATSRDKGTSGARETQYF
d_call: TRBD2
j_call: TRBJ2-5
v_call: TRBV15
clone_size: -

cdr3_nt: TGTGCCAGCAGTCTGCTAGCGGGAAGGGATGAGCAGTTCTTC
cdr3_aa: CASSLLAGRDEQFF
d_call: TRBD2
j_call: TRBJ2-1
v_call: TRBV2
clone_size: -

cdr3_nt: TGTGCCAGCTCACCACTGGACAGTCCGAATGGCTACACCTTC
cdr3_aa: CASSPLDSPNGYTF
d_call: -
j_call: TRBJ1-2
v_call: TRBV18
clone_size: -

cdr3_nt: TGCGCCAGCAGCCAAGGAATAGCGGGACCTATCGAGGAGCAGTTCTTC
cdr3_aa: CASSQGIAGPIEEQFF
d_call: TRBD2
j_call: TRBJ2-1
v_call: TRBV4-1
clone_size: -

cdr3_nt: TGTGCCAGCTGCGAACAGGGACCCCTCACAGATACGCAGTATTTT
cdr3_aa: CASCEQGPLTDTQYF
d_call: -
j_call: TRBJ2-3
v_call: TRBV2
clone_size: -

cdr3_nt: TGCGCCAGCAGCCCGATGGCAAGCTCCTATAATTCACCCCTCCACTTT
cdr3_aa: CASSPMASSYNSPLHF
d_call: -
j_call: TRBJ1-6
v_call: TRBV5-1
clone_size: -

cdr3_nt: TGTGCCAGCAGCCCCCGACTTGGACAGGATGGAGATACGCAGTATTTT
cdr3_aa: CASSPRLGQDGDTQYF
d_call: TRBD1
j_call: TRBJ2-3
v_call: TRBV7-3
clone_size: -

cdr3_nt: TGTGCCTGGAGGGGACAGTTGGTGAACACTGAAGCTTTCTTT
cdr3_aa: CAWRGQLVNTEAFF
d_call: TRBD1
j_call: TRBJ1-1
v_call: TRBV30
clone_size: -

cdr3_nt: TGTGCCAGCAGTGAACGGCAGGGGAACACTGAAGCTTTCTTT
cdr3_aa: CASSERQGNTEAFF
d_call: -
j_call: TRBJ1-1
v_call: TRBV2
clone_size: -

cdr3_nt: TGTGCCAGCAGCCCCCCGAGTCCGTCTTCTTATGGCTACACCTTC
cdr3_aa: CASSPPSPSSYGYTF
d_call: -
j_call: TRBJ1-2
v_call: TRBV5-4
clone_size: -

cdr3_nt: TGTGCCATCCTAAAAGGACTAGCGAGTACCGGGGAGCTGTTTTTT
cdr3_aa: CAILKGLASTGELFF
d_call: TRBD2
j_call: TRBJ2-2
v_call: TRBV10-3
clone_size: -

cdr3_nt: TGTGCCAACTTACAGGGTCATGGCTACACCTTC
cdr3_aa: CANLQGHGYTF
d_call: -
j_call: TRBJ1-2
v_call: TRBV19
clone_size: few

cdr3_nt: TGTGCCAGCAGTGAATCGACAGGGCTATACGAGCAGTACTTC
cdr3_aa: CASSESTGLYEQYF
d_call: TRBD1
j_call: TRBJ2-7
v_call: TRBV2
clone_size: -

cdr3_nt: TGTGCCAGCAGCTTCGACAGGGGGATCTACAATGAGCAGTTCTTC
cdr3_aa: CASSFDRGIYNEQFF
d_call: TRBD1
j_call: TRBJ2-1
v_call: TRBV7-3
clone_size: -

cdr3_nt: TGTGCCAGCTCACCGGTAGGGACGGCAACTAATGAAAAACTGTTTTTT
cdr3_aa: CASSPVGTATNEKLFF
d_call: -
j_call: TRBJ1-4
v_call: TRBV18
clone_size: -

cdr3_nt: TGTGCCAGCAGAAGACAGGGGCCCCAGGAGGAGCAGTACTTC
cdr3_aa: CASRRQGPQEEQYF
d_call: TRBD1
j_call: TRBJ2-7
v_call: TRBV6-5
clone_size: -

cdr3_nt: TGCGCCAGCAGTAGGGATAGCTCCTACAATGAGCAGTTCTTC
cdr3_aa: CASSRDSSYNEQFF
d_call: -
j_call: TRBJ2-1
v_call: TRBV10-1
clone_size: once

cdr3_nt: TGTGCCAGCAGCTTTTCAGGGGTCGGGGAGCTGTTTTTT
cdr3_aa: CASSFSGVGELFF
d_call: -
j_call: TRBJ2-2
v_call: TRBV5-5
clone_size: -

cdr3_nt: TGTGCCAGCAGTAGCCTGGGCGGGGGGGCCGTTTTCGAGCAGTACTTC
cdr3_aa: CASSSLGGGAVFEQYF
d_call: TRBD2
j_call: TRBJ2-7
v_call: TRBV28
clone_size: few

cdr3_nt: TGCGCCAGCAGCTCCAGGGGGCCTTTAGGGTCACCCCTCCACTTT
cdr3_aa: CASSSRGPLGSPLHF
d_call: TRBD1
j_call: TRBJ1-6
v_call: TRBV5-1
clone_size: -

cdr3_nt: TGTGCCAGCTCCCTCAACGAAGAGCAGTACTTC
cdr3_aa: CASSLNEEQYF
d_call: -
j_call: TRBJ2-7
v_call: TRBV18
clone_size: once

cdr3_nt: TGCGCCAGCAGCCAAGAGGGAAGGGTCCCCACCGGGGAGCTGTTTTTT
cdr3_aa: CASSQEGRVPTGELFF
d_call: -
j_call: TRBJ2-2
v_call: TRBV4-3
clone_size: -

cdr3_nt: TGTGCCAGCAGAAAGGGACAGGGGGAAACAGATACGCAGTATTTT
cdr3_aa: CASRKGQGETDTQYF
d_call: TRBD1
j_call: TRBJ2-3
v_call: TRBV6-5
clone_size: -

cdr3_nt: TGCGCCAGCAGCCACGGGACTCCCAGGGACAATGAGCAGTTCTTC
cdr3_aa: CASSHGTPRDNEQFF
d_call: -
j_call: TRBJ2-1
v_call: TRBV5-1
clone_size: -

cdr3_nt: TGTGCTAGTGGTTTGGATCGGGGGATAATAGCGGGAGGGCCCAATTTTCGAGACACCGGGGAGCTGTTTTTT
cdr3_aa: CASGLDRGIIAGGPNFRDTGELFF
d_call: TRBD2
j_call: TRBJ2-2
v_call: TRBV12-5
clone_size: -

cdr3_nt: TGCACCAGCAGCCAAGATCCAGGACTAGCGGGGAACACCGGGGAGCTGTTTTTT
cdr3_aa: CTSSQDPGLAGNTGELFF
d_call: -
j_call: TRBJ2-2
v_call: TRBV1
clone_size: -

cdr3_nt: TGCGCCAGCAGCTTGTTCGGCGGGGGGGCCTTTTTCGAGCAGTACTTC
cdr3_aa: CASSLFGGGAFFEQYF
d_call: TRBD2
j_call: TRBJ2-7
v_call: TRBV5-1
clone_size: -

cdr3_nt: TGTGCCAGCGGGGGGACAGGGGTATCTGAAGCTTTCTTT
cdr3_aa: CASGGTGVSEAFF
d_call: TRBD1
j_call: TRBJ1-1
v_call: TRBV6-1
clone_size: -

cdr3_nt: TGTGCCAGCAGCTTAGGGACAGGGTCGTGGTATGGCTACACCTTC
cdr3_aa: CASSLGTGSWYGYTF
d_call: TRBD1
j_call: TRBJ1-2
v_call: TRBV11-2
clone_size: -

cdr3_nt: TGTGCCAGCAGCTTAGCCCTCGGACAGATTTATGGCTACACCTTC
cdr3_aa: CASSLALGQIYGYTF
d_call: -
j_call: TRBJ1-2
v_call: TRBV11-2
clone_size: -

cdr3_nt: TGTGCCAGCAAGGCCGACATGGGGTGGGAAAAACTGTTTTTT
cdr3_aa: CASKADMGWEKLFF
d_call: -
j_call: TRBJ1-4
v_call: TRBV27
clone_size: once

cdr3_nt: TGTGCCAGTAGGAAGCGGGAGGTAGAGACAGATACGCAGTATTTT
cdr3_aa: CASRKREVETDTQYF
d_call: TRBD2
j_call: TRBJ2-3
v_call: TRBV19
clone_size: -

cdr3_nt: TGTGCCATCAGGGAAACAGGGTCTGGCTACACCTTC
cdr3_aa: CAIRETGSGYTF
d_call: -
j_call: TRBJ1-2
v_call: TRBV10-3
clone_size: -

cdr3_nt: TGCGCCAGCAGCCAGGGGGGCTGGAACACTGAAGCTTTCTTT
cdr3_aa: CASSQGGWNTEAFF
d_call: TRBD1
j_call: TRBJ1-1
v_call: TRBV5-1
clone_size: -